This TCR beta chain was observed in a study of shared clonotypes between healthy human individuals. General study results and limits: Sequencing depth was predicted to influence how clonotypes are shared among donors. The study generally estimated greater richness for naive than memory subsets. Non-shared clonotypes displayed generation probabilities falling below those of clonotypes present in all four donors.

Trimming shortened V by 1 base and J by 2 bases, and 16 bases separated the two germline ends. In germline, CDR1 is SEHNR, CDR2 FQNEAQ (reference sequence). This CDR3 is 17 amino acids long. DNA at 200 ng, 25,000 to 35,000 T cell genomes, went into sorted-subset replicate PCRs. TCRdb's copy holds only in-frame clones and misses some; the assay was immunoSEQ multiplex PCR. The sample holds roughly 320,000 clones, around 86% seen once. Note on this clone: Its matching antigen is unknown.

This chain uses TRBV7-9 with TRBJ2-3, with TRBD2 as a possible D gene (6 bases). The sequencing sample was made of memory CD8+ T cells sorted from blood. Subset reported: CD45RO+ cells pooled with CCR7-negative TemRA cells. The clonotype originates from a man between 18 and 35 years old in good health. CDR3 region: CASSLEWAGSTTDTQYF. CDR3 DNA sequence: TGTGCCAGCAGCTTAGAATGGGCGGGGTCTACCACAGATACGCAGTATTTT.